A selection of T cell receptor beta chains follows, all from one sample in a study of blood T cells in healthy people across ages. TCRdb processed the 5' RACE reads anew with MiXCR; each CDR3 protein has one entry. Of 800,000 or so distinct CDR3 sequences listed, more than 35% are singletons. Sequencing was performed on blood. These receptors were taken from a man at least 80 years old in good health. CDR3s include the opening cysteine and the closing phenylalanine or tryptophan. A D gene is named only where the DNA matches it firmly. The listing skips clone size in some rows; elsewhere it reads once, few, many or a size class.

>-|TRBD2|TRBV13|TRBJ2-7
CASSLGPGRAFSYEQYF
TGTGCCAGCAGCTTAGGACCGGGGAGGGCCTTTTCCTACGAGCAGTACTTC
>few|TRBD2|TRBV6-5|TRBJ2-1
CASSSGVGTSGNEQFF
TGTGCCAGCAGTTCCGGGGTAGGGACTAGCGGCAATGAGCAGTTCTTC
>many|-|TRBV29-1|TRBJ1-2
CSVAGWGNGYTF
TGCAGCGTTGCGGGCTGGGGGAATGGCTACACCTTC
>-|-|TRBV14|TRBJ2-1
CASSQDLSEQFF
TGTGCCAGCAGCCAAGATCTCTCCGAGCAGTTCTTC
>-|-|TRBV7-2|TRBJ2-1
CASSLSVWHEQFF
TGTGCCAGCAGCCTCTCAGTTTGGCATGAGCAGTTCTTC
>-|TRBD2|TRBV12-3/TRBV12-4|TRBJ2-7
CASSLDSGSAYEQYF
TGTGCCAGCAGTTTGGACAGCGGGAGCGCCTACGAGCAGTACTTC
>-|TRBD2|TRBV9|TRBJ2-3
CASIVGTSGVTETQYF
TGTGCCAGCATCGTAGGGACTAGCGGTGTCACAGAGACGCAGTATTTT
>few|TRBD2|TRBV5-1|TRBJ2-2
CASSLLGSGMNTGELFF
TGCGCCAGCAGCTTGTTGGGTAGCGGGATGAACACCGGGGAGCTGTTTTTT
>-|TRBD2|TRBV4-3|TRBJ2-3
CASSQDHPTSWADTQYF
TGCGCCAGCAGCCAAGATCATCCGACTAGCTGGGCAGATACGCAGTATTTT
>-|-|TRBV13|TRBJ1-5
CASSISSMGSNQPQHF
TGTGCCAGCAGTATTTCGTCGATGGGTAGCAATCAGCCCCAGCATTTT
>few|TRBD2|TRBV7-2|TRBJ2-1
CASSNRLAYNEQFF
TGTGCCAGCAGCAATAGACTAGCTTACAATGAGCAGTTCTTC
>few|-|TRBV24-1|TRBJ2-1
CATSDLDNEQFF
TGTGCCACCAGTGATTTGGACAATGAGCAGTTCTTC
>-|-|TRBV20-1|TRBJ1-2
CSAREGASRGYGYTF
TGCAGTGCTAGAGAAGGGGCCAGCCGGGGCTATGGCTACACCTTC
>-|TRBD1|TRBV7-2|TRBJ1-6
CASSLEYRQGGSPLHF
TGTGCCAGCAGCTTAGAGTACAGACAGGGCGGATCACCCCTCCACTTT
>many|-|TRBV5-1|TRBJ1-1
CASSPGPNTEAFF
TGCGCCAGCAGCCCCGGACCGAACACTGAAGCTTTCTTT
>few|-|TRBV21-1|TRBJ2-1
CASSPLGHNEQFF
TGTGCCAGCAGCCCCCTCGGGCACAATGAGCAGTTCTTC
>many|TRBD1|TRBV6-5|TRBJ2-7
CASRRSGGEQYF
TGTGCCAGCCGCCGGTCAGGGGGAGAGCAGTACTTC